Detailed here is one T cell receptor beta chain. Its antigen is not yet known. No much larger clonotype is one base removed from it; base qualities were not supplied. TCRbeta CDR3 regions were amplified from genomic DNA by means of the immunoSEQ Assay, a bias-controlled multiplex PCR. Per the original workflow: The number of nucleated cells in each sample was estimated by amplification of reference gene primers within the assay. To quantify the absolute abundance of each unique TCRbeta CDR3 rearrangement, sequence reads were collapsed and filtered. Productive Simpson clonality was computed per sample as the square root of Simpson's diversity index over productive rearrangements. The source is immuneACCESS, and TCRdb retained only in-frame sequences with V and J called. Part of the clones is not carried over; for the studies checked, unresolved V genes explain less than half of this, and the remainder is unexplained. That table furnishes V, J and clone size, whereas the DNA furnished D and trimming. In this sample the table shows around 140,000 clones, more than 85% of which occur a single time. Clones ranked in the top ten supply less than 20% of the sample.

This specimen belongs to a study of blood T cell repertoires in COVID-19 (dated by TCRdb to the early 2020s). For the wider study: Samples from collaborators originated in the United States, Italy and Spain and spanned both the acute and convalescent phases of COVID-19. Deeply sampled blood TCRbeta repertoires from subjects exposed to, actively infected with, or recovered from COVID-19 were included in the dataset. Sample metadata almost always included a de-identified subject ID, COVID-19 status, age in years and sex. A freely available public database, intended as a resource for researchers studying the immune response to SARS-CoV-2, is where the repertoires were released. Samples came from the ongoing ImmuneRACE study (first 160 participants) plus 1,254 subjects from 6 global collaborators. The prospective study material was composed of cDNA or gDNA derived from T cells, B-cell-depleted T cells, or PBMCs. Where HLA class I and class II types were available, the types were taken from metadata supplied by the sample provider, not from assay-based typing.

Trimming takes 4 bases from V and 2 bases from J, and the germline ends sit 12 bases apart. The CDR3 covers 14 residues, taking in both the cysteine and the phenylalanine. Kept here is only the CDR3 DNA, which spans 42 bases and is read in frame from base 1. CDR1 and CDR2 are drawn from the germline V gene: WSHSY, SAAADI. Findings and caveats that apply to the study as a whole: Clinical and demographic metadata were provided uncurated, with the amount varying by source and participant.

Whole blood was collected in K2EDTA tubes by collaborating institutions according to the institutions' own protocols. For TCRbeta analysis, collaborators shipped samples as frozen whole blood, isolated PBMCs, or DNA extracted from either of those sample types. The specimen was peripheral blood. The receptor was isolated from a man aged 45-65 years with active or convalescent COVID-19. The chain is encoded by TRBV10-2 joined to TRBJ2-7, with TRBD1 as a weak D call on 6 bases. Here the CDR3 is given as CASSGDKAPYEQYF. The nucleotides are TGCGCCAGCAGTGGGGACAAGGCCCCCTACGAGCAGTACTTC.